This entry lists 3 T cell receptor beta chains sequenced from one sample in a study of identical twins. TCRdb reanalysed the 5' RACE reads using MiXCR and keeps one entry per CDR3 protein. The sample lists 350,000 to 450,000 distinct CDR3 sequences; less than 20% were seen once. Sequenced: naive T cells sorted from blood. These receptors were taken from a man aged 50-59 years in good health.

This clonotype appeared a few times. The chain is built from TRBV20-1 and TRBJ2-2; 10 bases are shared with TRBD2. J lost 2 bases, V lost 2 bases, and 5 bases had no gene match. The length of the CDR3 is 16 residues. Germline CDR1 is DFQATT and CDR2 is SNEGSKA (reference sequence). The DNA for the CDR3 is TGCAGTGCTAGACGGGCTAGCGGGGGTAACACCGGGGAGCTGTTTTTT. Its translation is CSARRASGGNTGELFF.

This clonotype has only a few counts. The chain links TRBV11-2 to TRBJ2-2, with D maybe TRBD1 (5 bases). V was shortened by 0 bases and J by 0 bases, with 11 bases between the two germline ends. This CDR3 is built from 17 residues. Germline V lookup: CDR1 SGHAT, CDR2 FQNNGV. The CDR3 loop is CASSLEYRGANTGELFF. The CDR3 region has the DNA TGTGCCAGCAGCTTAGAATATAGGGGCGCGAACACCGGGGAGCTGTTTTTT.

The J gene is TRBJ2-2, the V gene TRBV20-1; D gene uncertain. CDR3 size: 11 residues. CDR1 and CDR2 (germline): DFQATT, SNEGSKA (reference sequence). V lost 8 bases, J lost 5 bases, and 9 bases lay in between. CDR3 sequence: CSTKKTGELFF. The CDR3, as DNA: TGCAGTACAAAAAAGACCGGGGAGCTGTTTTTT.